One sample yielded the 21 T cell receptor beta chains listed below, sequenced in a study of TIL therapy for anti-PD-1-resistant metastatic lung cancer. Time point specified: pre-treatment sample, taken before nivolumab and TIL therapy. Most excised metastases sampled were pleural nodules or supraclavicular lymph nodes. The libraries were made with immunoSEQ v3. Sequencing was performed with immunoSEQ multiplex PCR; in TCRdb, only in-frame clones are kept and a portion is missing. The data hold about 2,400 clones, with roughly 73% observed a single time. The sample was tumor tissue, taken at baseline. The source of these receptors is a person aged 25-80 years with non-small cell lung cancer. Some clones in this sample may be carry-over from other donors' samples.

V gene TRBV5-4 combines with J gene TRBJ2-1; tentatively, D is TRBD1 or TRBD2 (5 bases each). V lost 3 bases and J lost 14, with 21 bases in between. CDR3 length: 14 amino acids. CDR1 SGHNT and CDR2 YYREEE come from the germline V gene (reference sequence). The CDR3 bases are TGTGCCAGCAGCTCCCCCGCGGGCCCTTTGGACAAGTTCTTC. It specifies CASSSPAGPLDKFF.

DNA for the CDR3: TGTGCCAGCAGCTTAGCGACAGGGAGGAGTGAAGCTTTCTTT. Translation: CASSLATGRSEAFF. J is TRBJ1-1 and V is TRBV7-9; TRBD1 agrees at 7 bases. V was clipped by 0 bases and J by 7 bases; unmatched bases: 5. Germline lookup yields CDR1 SEHNR and CDR2 FQNEAQ (reference sequence). The CDR3 sequence is 14 residues long.

DNA of the CDR3: TGTGCCAGCACCGCCAGTTCGACAGGAAAAGGGACCCAGTACTTC. Translating gives CASTASSTGKGTQYF. The genes are TRBV6-5 and TRBJ2-5, with a weak D call TRBD1 (6 bases). Germline V gene lookup returns CDR1 MNHEY and CDR2 SVGAGI. With 7 bases removed from V and 7 bases from J, the gap between germline ends came to 22 bases. The CDR3 runs to 15 residues.

This clone was picked up a small number of times. The chain joins TRBV5-1 to TRBJ2-1; 7 bases fit TRBD1. Per the germline V gene, CDR1 is SGHRS and CDR2 is YFSETQ. The CDR3 is 14 residues long. The V gene end was trimmed by 5 bases and the J gene end by 3 bases; junction bases not matched to a gene: 5. The CDR3 spells CASRPGTDYNEQFF. The CDR3 DNA reads as TGCGCCAGCAGGCCCGGGACAGACTACAATGAGCAGTTCTTC.

This clone came up a few times. The chain couples TRBV5-5 to TRBJ2-7; maybe TRBD1 (6 bases). Germline-derived CDR1 and CDR2 are SGHKS and YYEKEE (reference sequence). V lost 3 bases and J lost 1, with 20 bases in between. This CDR3 contains 17 residues. The CDR3 bases are TGTGCCAGCAGCTCGGTCCCTTCCCGAACAGGGTCCTACGAGCAGTACTTC. Residues: CASSSVPSRTGSYEQYF.

This chain uses TRBV7-2 with TRBJ2-2, with TRBD2 identical over 9 bases. Trimming cost V 3 bases and J 8 bases; bases outside gene matches: 7. The CDR3 consists of 15 residues. Germline lookup yields CDR1 SGHTA and CDR2 FQGNSA. The CDR3 protein is CASSLGLAPLGELFF. Written as DNA, the CDR3 is TGTGCCAGCAGCTTGGGACTAGCCCCGTTAGGGGAGCTGTTTTTT. The full variable domain, rest sourced from reference TRBV7-2 and TRBJ2-2, is GAGVSQSPSNKVTEKGKDVELRCDPISGHTALYWYRQSLGQGLEFLIYFQGNSAPDKSGLPSDRFSAERTGGSVSTLTIQRTQQEDSAVYLCASSLGLAPLGELFFGEGSRLTVL.

This chain joins TRBV5-1 and TRBJ2-7; perhaps TRBD2 as D (6 bases). With 4 bases removed from V and 0 bases from J, the gap between germline ends came to 17 bases. Germline CDR1 reads SGHRS; CDR2 reads YFSETQ. The CDR3 length is 16 residues. The CDR3 loop is CASSPHPGRSSYEQYV. Written as DNA, the CDR3 is TGCGCCAGCAGCCCCCACCCGGGGAGGAGCTCCTACGAGCAGTACGTC.

This sequence joins TRBV5-6 and TRBJ1-1; D is ambiguous. The CDR3 is 11 amino acids. CDR1 and CDR2 (germline): SGHDT, YYEEEE. Trimming left V 4 bases short and J 8 bases short, with 9 bases between. DNA for the CDR3: TGTGCCAGCAGCCGTAGCTGGGAAGCTTTCTTT. Encoded protein: CASSRSWEAFF.

The chain recombines TRBV27 with TRBJ2-1; perhaps TRBD1 as D (5 bases). Germline CDR1 and CDR2: MNHEY and SMNVEV (reference sequence). This CDR3 is built from 15 residues. The ends were cut back, 2 bases at V and 3 bases at J, with 11 bases in the middle. The CDR3 sequence: CASSLRAGRYNEQFF. CDR3 DNA: TGTGCCAGCAGTTTAAGGGCAGGGCGCTACAATGAGCAGTTCTTC.

The genes are TRBV5-4 and TRBJ2-2; TRBD1 agrees at 7 bases. With 0 bases clipped from V and 4 bases from J, the junction kept 3 bases outside the gene matches. The CDR3 has 15 residues. Germline values: CDR1 SGHNT, CDR2 YYREEE (reference sequence). The CDR3 bases are TGTGCCAGCAGCTTGGTGGGGACAGTCACCGGGGAGCTGTTTTTT. The encoded protein is CASSLVGTVTGELFF.

The chain combines TRBV4-1 with TRBJ1-1; D is undetermined. The CDR3 loop spans 14 amino acids. Trimming removed 4 bases at V and 10 bases at J, with 19 bases between. The germline CDR1 and CDR2 sequences are MGHRA and YSYEKL. CDR3 loop: CASSPRGPLLGAFF. CDR3 coding DNA: TGCGCCAGCAGCCCCCGAGGGCCCCTTTTAGGAGCTTTCTTT.

This rearrangement joins TRBV7-2 to TRBJ2-3; 8 nucleotides line up with TRBD2. The J segment lost 4 bases and the V segment lost 4 bases, leaving 4 bases of the junction unmatched. The CDR3 spans 14 residues. Germline lookup yields CDR1 SGHTA and CDR2 FQGNSA. The CDR3 sequence is CASSSGGSADTQYF. CDR3 coding DNA: TGTGCCAGCAGCTCGGGGGGGAGCGCAGATACGCAGTATTTT.

This clone was seen only once. The chain joins TRBV6-5 to TRBJ2-1; the D is unclear. CDR3 size: 14 residues. V lost 1 base to trimming and J lost 6 bases, with 10 bases between them. Per the germline V gene, CDR1 is MNHEY and CDR2 is SVGAGI. The chain's CDR3 is CASSYFGGSNEQFF. The CDR3 nucleotides read TGTGCCAGCAGTTACTTCGGCGGTTCCAATGAGCAGTTCTTC.

This clone appeared a few times. The gene calls are TRBV2 and TRBJ1-5; the D is unclear. Between the trimmed V and J ends, which lost 6 bases and 6 bases, there was a span of 12 bases. There are 13 residues in the CDR3. In germline, CDR1 is SNHLY, CDR2 FYNNEI. The CDR3 DNA is TGTGCCAGCAGGCGGGGATTGGGTCAGCCCCAGCATTTT. It is translated as CASRRGLGQPQHF.

The chain couples TRBV7-9 to TRBJ1-4, with D possibly matching TRBD1 (5 bases). The CDR3 covers 14 residues. The germline V gene encodes CDR1 SEHNR and CDR2 FQNEAQ (reference sequence). Trimming left V 5 bases short and J 7 bases short, with 14 bases between. CDR3 amino acids: CASSPGRGSEKLFF. CDR3 DNA sequence: TGTGCCAGCAGCCCGGGACGGGGGAGTGAAAAACTGTTTTTT.

The V and J genes are TRBV4-1 and TRBJ2-5, with D unclear. Germline-derived CDR1 and CDR2 are MGHRA and YSYEKL. The CDR3 is 15 residues long. The V and J ends lost 7 bases and 1 base respectively, with 16 bases between them. The CDR3 coding sequence is TGCGCCAGCAAACTGACAACAATGGGCCAAGAGACCCAGTACTTC. The encoded protein is CASKLTTMGQETQYF.

V and J are TRBV19 and TRBJ1-2; D is uncertain. CDR1 and CDR2 from the germline V gene are LNHDA and SQIVND (reference sequence). V dropped 1 base and J dropped 6 bases, with 12 bases sitting between them. This CDR3 contains 14 residues. The DNA for the CDR3 is TGTGCCAGTAGTATAGTAGGGTCGCAGAATGGCTACACCTTC. Translation: CASSIVGSQNGYTF.

The V gene is TRBV4-2, the J gene TRBJ1-2; a weak D match, TRBD1 (5 bases). Per germline, CDR1 LGHNA and CDR2 YNFKEQ. Trimming took off 0 bases at V and 0 bases at J, with 8 bases between the two ends. This CDR3 region has 15 residues. The CDR3 reads CASSQDLTANYGYTF. Here the CDR3 DNA reads TGTGCCAGCAGCCAAGATCTGACAGCTAACTATGGCTACACCTTC.

The chain links TRBV4-2 to TRBJ2-6, with D perhaps given as TRBD1 or TRBD2 (6 bases each). The germline CDR1 and CDR2 sequences are LGHNA and YNFKEQ. V dropped 1 base and J dropped 4 bases, with 14 bases sitting between them. This CDR3 is built from 17 residues. CDR3 bases: TGTGCCAGCAGCCAAGTGGGGGGCGCGGTGGGGGCCAACGTCCTGACTTTC. This codes for CASSQVGGAVGANVLTF.

The genes are TRBV18 and TRBJ2-4; 8 positions match TRBD1. The ends lost 5 bases at V and 6 bases at J; junction bases unmatched: 15. CDR1 and CDR2 from the germline V gene are KGHSH and LQKENI. There are 17 residues in the CDR3. The CDR3 region has the DNA TGTGCCAGCTCAGCTTCATCAGGGGGCTTTCTCGGAAACATTCAGTACTTC. Protein sequence: CASSASSGGFLGNIQYF. Drawing the rest from reference TRBV18 and TRBJ2-4, the complete variable domain is NAGVMQNPRHLVRRRGQEARLRCSPMKGHSHVYWYRQLPEEGLKFMVYLQKENIIDESGMPKERFSAEFPKEGPSILRIQQVVRGDSAAYFCASSASSGGFLGNIQYFGAGTRLSVL.

The gene calls are TRBV7-8 and TRBJ1-5; 7 bases fit TRBD1. The CDR3 runs to 14 residues. The germline V gene has CDR1 SGHVS and CDR2 FQNEAQ. After removal of 8 bases from V and 9 bases from J, the junction contained 13 bases not matched to a gene. In DNA form, the CDR3 reads TGTGCCAGCCGACGGGACAGCCTAAATTGGCCCCAGCATTTT. It encodes CASRRDSLNWPQHF. The variable domain in full, with the rest retrieved from reference TRBV7-8 and TRBJ1-5, is GAGVSQSPRYKVAKRGQDVALRCDPISGHVSLFWYQQALGQGPEFLTYFQNEAQLDKSGLPSDRFFAERPEGSVSTLKIQRTQQEDSAVYLCASRRDSLNWPQHFGDGTRLSIL.